This T cell receptor beta chain was recovered during a study of neoadjuvant nivolumab and ipilimumab in lung cancer. About the research overall: The combination arm added day-1 ipilimumab 1 mg/kg to nivolumab 3 mg/kg on days 1, 15, 29. General study findings and limits: Resected tumors had greater TCR richness and clonality than uninvolved lung.

Trimming took off 3 bases at V and 0 bases at J, with 11 bases between the two ends. The CDR3 sequence is 14 residues long. Germline V lookup: CDR1 GTSNPN, CDR2 SVGIG (reference sequence). Remarks on this clone: As yet, its antigen is unknown.

The data were produced by immunoSEQ multiplex PCR, yet TCRdb's version contains in-frame clones alone and is incomplete. This repertoire shows some 43,000 clones, around 89% found once; its top ten account for about 3.5%. This specimen was blood, taken before neoadjuvant nivolumab, alone or with ipilimumab. The source is an adult with non-small cell lung cancer. Some clones in this sample may be carry-over from other donors' samples. The V gene is TRBV30, the J gene TRBJ1-1; a possible D gene is TRBD1 (6 bases). This chain's CDR3 is CAWSRGALNTEAFF. The CDR3 DNA reads TGTGCCTGGAGCCGGGGGGCGCTGAACACTGAAGCTTTCTTT.